Reported below is one T cell receptor beta chain. This record belongs to a study of PD-L1 blockade in urothelial cancer. Study information: In 2014 therapy began: atezolizumab 1,200 mg intravenously every 3 weeks. Bladder-origin urothelial cancer in males covered about 85% of the 29 patients.

Profiling relied on immunoSEQ multiplex PCR, and the TCRdb table lists in-frame clones only, not all of them. The sample carries around 42,000 clones, 81% recorded once. Locally advanced or metastatic urothelial carcinoma affected all patients. Individual patients had between 1 and 8 samples, taken pretreatment and on-treatment. The CDR3 runs to 14 residues. CDR1 and CDR2 (germline): LNHNV, YYDKDF (reference sequence). Trimming left V 3 bases short and J 5 bases short, with 11 bases between. The rearrangement joins TRBV15 to TRBJ2-1; perhaps TRBD2 as D (6 bases). The source of this sequence is a man in his 70s with urothelial cancer. This specimen consisted of PBMCs, obtained around atezolizumab (anti-PD-L1) treatment. The CDR3 DNA reads as TGTGCCACCAGCAGTAGGGACTGGCACAATGAGCAGTTCTTC. This sequence encodes CATSSRDWHNEQFF.